This T cell receptor (beta chain) comes out of a study of T cell responses to AZD1222 COVID-19 vaccine. Points from the study as a whole: Unmutated regions of variants are reportedly targeted by nearly half of spike-specific TCRs. Seropositive AZD1222 recipients at baseline numbered only 5 to 7. Clonal diversity was possibly underestimated; the donors were predominantly white British and more often female.

Turning to this clone: Its cognate antigen is unknown.

Clones were sequenced by immunoSEQ multiplex PCR, and TCRdb holds only the in-frame ones, with some missing. The profile shows more than 95,000 clones, less than 95% of them singletons. With V trimmed by 6 bases and J by 7 bases, 7 bases remained unmatched. This CDR3 contains 15 residues. Germline V CDR1 and CDR2: SEHNR, FQNEAQ (reference sequence). The sequencing here drew on peripheral blood, taken on day 0 of MenACWY control vaccination. The sequence came from an adult in good health. The chain links TRBV7-9 to TRBJ2-2, with 11 positions matching TRBD1. In DNA form, the CDR3 reads TGTGCCAGCAGTCTGGACAGGGGGCTGGGCGGGGAGCTGTTTTTT. Residues: CASSLDRGLGGELFF.